Listed here are 31 T cell receptor beta chains from one sample, sequenced in a study of blood T cell repertoires in COVID-19. Some clones are missing from TCRdb's copy, which holds only in-frame ones; the method was immunoSEQ multiplex PCR. The sample lists roughly 86,000 clones; about 88% were seen once. The sequencing sample was made of peripheral blood. The origin of the receptors is a man aged 40-55 years with acute or convalescent COVID-19.

This clone has only a few counts. The chain joins TRBV12-2 to TRBJ2-1; TRBD2, the D gene given by the table, was not confirmed from the DNA. TRBV12-2 is deemed a pseudogene. The CDR3 extends over 15 amino acids. This CDR3 reads CASRSTSGGDNEQFF. DNA for the CDR3: TGTGCAAGTCGTTCCACTAGCGGAGGGGACAATGAGCAGTTCTTC.

The V gene is TRBV4-1, the J gene TRBJ1-2; D gene ambiguous. V lost 0 bases to trimming and J lost 2 bases, with 7 bases between them. From germline, CDR1 is MGHRA and CDR2 YSYEKL. The CDR3 covers 14 residues. CDR3 in DNA: TGCGCCAGCAGCCAAGATCCGGTCAACTATGGCTACACCTTC. This sequence encodes CASSQDPVNYGYTF.

The chain links TRBV19 to TRBJ1-5; D may be TRBD1 (6 bases). The V gene's germline CDR1 is LNHDA and CDR2 SQIVND (reference sequence). CDR3 length: 14 amino acids. V lost 4 bases, J lost 0 bases, and 7 bases lay in between. In nucleotides, the CDR3 is TGTGCCAGTAGTACACAGGGTAGCAATCAGCCCCAGCATTTT. It encodes CASSTQGSNQPQHF.

CDR3 DNA: TGCGCCAGCAGCTTCACAGGGATCACTGAAGCTTTCTTT. It yields the protein CASSFTGITEAFF. J is TRBJ1-1 and V is TRBV5-1; weak D call: TRBD1 (6 bases). CDR3 length: 13 residues. Per germline, CDR1 SGHRS and CDR2 YFSETQ. V gave up 2 bases and J gave up 4 bases, with 9 bases separating them.

This rearrangement joins TRBV7-2 to TRBJ2-1; 9 bases are a match to TRBD1. The CDR3 loop spans 16 amino acids. Trimming at V came to 4 bases and at J to 7 bases, leaving 11 bases not matched to a gene. CDR1 is SGHTA and CDR2 is FQGNSA in the germline V gene. As DNA, the CDR3 is TGTGCCAGCAGCTCCCCAGGGGGACAGGGTTCGAATGAGCAGTTCTTC. Translation: CASSSPGGQGSNEQFF.

CDR3 protein: CASSKQGGETQYF. In nucleotides, the CDR3 is TGTGCCAGTAGTAAGCAGGGAGGTGAGACCCAGTACTTC. V gene TRBV19 combines with J gene TRBJ2-5, with D possibly being TRBD2 (6 bases). The length of the CDR3 is 13 residues. Trimming removed 4 bases from V and 5 bases from J, with 11 bases in between. Germline V gene sequence: CDR1 LNHDA, CDR2 SQIVND (reference sequence).

This clone was detected only a few times. This sequence joins TRBV19 and TRBJ1-3, with D uncertain. Trimming pared 2 bases from V and 2 bases from J, leaving 7 bases between. The germline CDR1 and CDR2 sequences are LNHDA and SQIVND (reference sequence). This CDR3 region has 14 residues. The CDR3 nucleotides read TGTGCCAGTAGTATAATCGGGGCTGGAAACACCATATATTTT. Translating it yields CASSIIGAGNTIYF.

This clone was seen a few times. The chain is built from TRBV30 and TRBJ2-1; 10 positions agree with TRBD2. This CDR3 is built from 15 residues. Germline V gene lookup returns CDR1 GTSNPN and CDR2 SVGIG (reference sequence). V dropped 3 bases and J dropped 2; count of bases not matched to a gene: 4. The CDR3 sequence is CAWRRSGRAYNEQFF. The CDR3 nucleotides are TGTGCCTGGAGGAGGAGCGGGAGGGCCTACAATGAGCAGTTCTTC.

J is TRBJ2-7 and V is TRBV18, with TRBD1 identical over 9 bases. The V and J ends lost 10 bases and 1 base, in that order; junction bases with no gene match: 26. Germline V gene lookup returns CDR1 KGHSH and CDR2 LQKENI. The CDR3 has 20 residues. CDR3 residues: CAIRSPGFFRGTGNSYEQYF. CDR3 DNA: TGTGCCATCCGTAGCCCGGGATTTTTCAGGGGGACAGGGAATTCCTACGAGCAGTACTTC.

The V gene is TRBV9, the J gene TRBJ2-1, with 8 bases fitting TRBD2. This CDR3 is 17 amino acids long. V shed 4 bases and J 2 bases; nucleotides not matched to a gene: 11. Germline V gene lookup returns CDR1 SGDLS and CDR2 YYNGEE. CDR3 protein: CASSPRGERGPYNEQFF. For the CDR3, the DNA is TGTGCCAGCAGCCCGAGGGGGGAGCGGGGGCCCTACAATGAGCAGTTCTTC.

The rearrangement joins TRBV5-1 to TRBJ1-6; possibly TRBD1 for D (5 bases). The CDR3 length is 15 residues. In germline, CDR1 is SGHRS, CDR2 YFSETQ. V shed 0 bases and J shed 4 bases, with 8 bases lying between them. The CDR3 nucleotides are TGCGCCAGCAGCTTGGCCCCAGGGTATAATTCACCCCTCCACTTT. Translated: CASSLAPGYNSPLHF.

V usage is TRBV20-1 and J usage is TRBJ1-2, with 9 bases fitting TRBD1. CDR3 length: 13 amino acids. Germline CDR1 DFQATT, CDR2 SNEGSKA (reference sequence). V lost 4 bases, J lost 2 bases, and 2 bases stayed unmatched. The CDR3 DNA reads as TGCAGTGCTATTGACAGGGGGAACTATGGCTACACCTTC. Its translation: CSAIDRGNYGYTF.

This clone was counted a few times. CDR3 sequence: CASSHDMGAEKLFF. In nucleotides, the CDR3 is TGTGCCAGCTCCCACGACATGGGGGCAGAAAAACTGTTTTTT. The genes are TRBV18 and TRBJ1-4; TRBD1 might be the D (6 bases). This CDR3 region has 14 residues. Germline V gene lookup returns CDR1 KGHSH and CDR2 LQKENI. Trimming shortened V by 6 bases and J by 8 bases, and 16 bases separated the two germline ends.

The genes are TRBV27 and TRBJ1-1, with D uncertain. Germline V gene lookup returns CDR1 MNHEY and CDR2 SMNVEV (reference sequence). CDR3 length: 15 residues. V was pared by 5 bases and J by 6 bases, with 19 bases between. As DNA, the CDR3 is TGTGCCAGCAGTCCGAGACCCTCAATGGGCCCTGAAGCTTTCTTT. Its protein is CASSPRPSMGPEAFF.

The V and J genes are TRBV2 and TRBJ2-1; D is ambiguous. CDR1 is SNHLY, CDR2 FYNNEI, per germline. The V gene lost 7 bases and the J gene lost 8 bases, with 9 bases spanning the gap. This CDR3 has 11 amino acids. DNA of the CDR3: TGTGCCAGCATAATTTTCGATGAGCAGTTCTTC. It is translated as CASIIFDEQFF.

The chain employs TRBV7-9 and TRBJ1-2; the D is unclear. Trimming took 1 base from V and 2 from J, leaving 8 bases between them. Germline loops: CDR1 SEHNR, CDR2 FQNEAQ (reference sequence). This CDR3 comprises 14 residues. CDR3 in DNA: TGTGCCAGCAGCTTAGACGGAGAGAACTATGGCTACACCTTC. Encoded protein: CASSLDGENYGYTF.

The chain has TRBV7-2 and TRBJ1-4; D is possibly TRBD1 (6 bases). The CDR3 totals 14 residues. V lost 5 bases, J lost 5 bases, and 12 bases lay in between. The germline gives CDR1 SGHTA, CDR2 FQGNSA. The CDR3 reads CASSKTGANEKLFF. The CDR3 region has the DNA TGTGCCAGCAGCAAGACAGGCGCCAATGAAAAACTGTTTTTT.

The chain uses TRBV9 and TRBJ2-2, with 7 bases matching TRBD1. J gave up 6 bases and V 1 base, and 0 bases lay outside the gene matches. The CDR3 length is 13 residues. Germline loops: CDR1 SGDLS, CDR2 YYNGEE. The CDR3 loop reads CASSVQGAGELFF. CDR3 in DNA: TGTGCCAGCAGCGTACAGGGGGCCGGGGAGCTGTTTTTT.

The rearrangement links TRBV14 to TRBJ2-5; D is possibly TRBD2 (5 bases). Per germline, CDR1 SGHDN and CDR2 FVKESK. This CDR3 has 15 amino acids. V was trimmed by 7 bases and J by 5 bases, leaving 20 bases between them. CDR3 sequence (DNA): TGTGCCAGCATGTTGCGGGTTGGACTGTTGGAGACCCAGTACTTC. This translates into CASMLRVGLLETQYF.

The rearrangement joins TRBV15 to TRBJ1-1, with a tentative D call TRBD1 (5 bases). V lost 5 bases and J lost 3, with 10 bases in between. The CDR3 loop spans 13 amino acids. CDR1 LNHNV and CDR2 YYDKDF come from the germline V gene (reference sequence). CDR3 nucleotide sequence: TGTGCCACCAGCTGGGGGGGAGACACTGAAGCTTTCTTT. It encodes CATSWGGDTEAFF.

This chain connects TRBV27 to TRBJ2-5, with 7 bases lining up with TRBD2. Germline CDR1 and CDR2: MNHEY and SMNVEV (reference sequence). The CDR3 has 16 residues. Losses at the gene ends were 6 bases for V and 2 bases for J; bases not matched to a gene: 12. This CDR3 reads CASSRRLAEIQETQYF. The CDR3 DNA follows: TGTGCCAGCAGCCGCCGACTAGCCGAAATACAAGAGACCCAGTACTTC.

This chain uses TRBV12-3 or TRBV12-4 with TRBJ1-3; D call uncertain. The V end was cut by 4 bases, the J end by 2 bases, with 3 bases between. The CDR3 length is 12 residues. The CDR3 region is CASSSTGNTIYF. The DNA for the CDR3 is TGTGCCAGCAGTTCAACTGGAAACACCATATATTTT.

This chain connects TRBV30 to TRBJ1-5, with D possibly TRBD1 on 6 matching bases. The ends were cut back, 0 bases at V and 5 bases at J, with 11 bases in the middle. In germline, CDR1 is GTSNPN, CDR2 SVGIG (reference sequence). The CDR3 contains 14 residues. CDR3 residues: CAWSVNREYQPQHF. As DNA, the CDR3 is TGTGCCTGGAGTGTAAACAGGGAGTATCAGCCCCAGCATTTT.

This clone was observed a single time. The chain carries TRBV7-2 and TRBJ1-4; D call uncertain. The V gene lost 1 base and the J gene lost 7 bases, with 10 bases spanning the gap. Germline CDR1 SGHTA, CDR2 FQGNSA. The CDR3 covers 14 residues. The CDR3 protein is CASSLVSGGEKLFF. The CDR3, as DNA: TGTGCCAGCAGCTTAGTATCGGGTGGTGAAAAACTGTTTTTT.

The CDR3 here is CASSPRLLAGGYQETQYF. In DNA form, the CDR3 reads TGTGCCAGCAGTCCCCGCCTACTAGCGGGAGGGTACCAAGAGACCCAGTACTTC. The chain recombines TRBV6-6 with TRBJ2-5, with 13 bases that match TRBD2. Germline V CDR1 and CDR2: MNHNY, SVGAGI (reference sequence). The V gene end was trimmed by 5 bases and the J gene end by 0 bases; junction bases not matched to a gene: 9. This CDR3 is built from 18 residues.

This sequence joins TRBV7-9 and TRBJ2-1, with 7 bases that match TRBD2. The V and J ends lost 4 bases and 0 bases, in that order; junction bases with no gene match: 9. The CDR3 loop spans 17 amino acids. Germline values: CDR1 SEHNR, CDR2 FQNEAQ (reference sequence). The CDR3 bases are TGTGCCAGCAGCTCCAACTTTGGCGGGGGCTCCTACAATGAGCAGTTCTTC. Its protein product is CASSSNFGGGSYNEQFF.

V usage is TRBV5-1 and J usage is TRBJ1-5, with D hard to call. The germline V gene has CDR1 SGHRS and CDR2 YFSETQ. V was trimmed by 1 base and J by 5 bases, leaving 13 bases between them. This CDR3 contains 15 residues. The CDR3 loop reads CASSLSGVSDQPQHF. CDR3 in DNA: TGCGCCAGCAGCTTGAGCGGGGTCAGTGATCAGCCCCAGCATTTT.

The J gene is TRBJ2-5, the V gene TRBV7-3; 9 positions agree with TRBD1. Trimming took 1 base from V and 5 from J; bases not matched to a gene: 8. The CDR3 sequence is 16 residues long. From germline, CDR1 is SGHTA and CDR2 FQGTGA. The CDR3 loop reads CASSLNGQGIRETQYF. The CDR3 DNA sequence: TGTGCCAGCAGCTTAAATGGACAGGGGATAAGGGAGACCCAGTACTTC.

The chain employs TRBV6-1 and TRBJ1-1; a weak D match, TRBD1 (6 bases). The CDR3 spans 17 residues. V was trimmed by 3 bases and J by 3 bases, leaving 20 bases between them. Per the germline V gene, CDR1 is MNHNS and CDR2 is SASEGT. CDR3: CASSDLSGGWVDTEAFF. For the CDR3, the DNA is TGTGCCAGCAGTGATCTGTCGGGGGGCTGGGTTGACACTGAAGCTTTCTTT.

The chain links TRBV9 to TRBJ2-1, with a weak D call TRBD2 (5 bases). V was pared by 0 bases and J by 3 bases, with 13 bases between. The germline V gene encodes CDR1 SGDLS and CDR2 YYNGEE. The CDR3 loop spans 16 amino acids. CDR3 in DNA: TGTGCCAGCAGCGTAGGACTACTCCGTTTCTACAATGAGCAGTTCTTC. It yields the protein CASSVGLLRFYNEQFF.

The chain couples TRBV19 to TRBJ1-5, with TRBD1 matching over 7 bases. Trimming removed 7 bases from V and 1 base from J; junction bases left unmatched: 16. This CDR3 has 18 residues. Looked up from germline, CDR1 is LNHDA and CDR2 is SQIVND (reference sequence). The CDR3 region is CASTQSPGGIRSNQPQHF. As DNA, the CDR3 is TGTGCCAGTACACAGAGCCCAGGGGGGATCAGAAGCAATCAGCCCCAGCATTTT.